This TCR beta chain is from a study of blood T cell repertoires in COVID-19. Unmatched junction bases numbered 4, after V lost 6 bases and J lost 4 bases. Germline CDR1 and CDR2: WSHSY and SAAADI. CDR3 length: 14 amino acids. Profiling relied on immunoSEQ multiplex PCR, and the TCRdb table lists in-frame clones only, not all of them. The data hold roughly 120,000 clones, with approximately 90% observed a single time. This chain links TRBV10-2 with TRBJ2-7, with 12 bases aligning to TRBD2. Material for sequencing was peripheral blood. The receptor was derived from a man aged 45-65 years with COVID-19, enrolled during active disease. In DNA, the CDR3 is TGCGCCAGCAGGGAGGGACTAGCGGGTTACGAGCAGTACGTC. It codes for CASREGLAGYEQYV.